Sequencing of this T cell receptor (beta chain) was carried out in a study of blood T cell repertoires in COVID-19 (TCRdb year 2020). Context from the whole study: Collaborator samples came from the United States, Italy and Spain and covered acute and convalescent phases of COVID-19. The material from the prospective study consisted of cDNA or gDNA derived from T cells, B-cell-depleted T cells, or PBMCs. Deeply sampled blood TCRbeta repertoires from subjects exposed to, actively infected with, or recovered from COVID-19 were included in the dataset. The repertoires were released in a freely available public database intended as a resource for research on the immune response to SARS-CoV-2. The samples were drawn from two sources: the first 160 participants of the ongoing ImmuneRACE study, and 1,200 or so subjects contributed by 6 global collaborators. Nearly every sample came with metadata listing a de-identified subject ID, COVID-19 status, age in years and sex. HLA class I and class II types, where available, came from metadata supplied by the sample provider rather than from assay-based typing.

The collaborating institutions used their own protocols to collect whole blood in K2EDTA tubes. Collaborator samples were shipped for TCRbeta analysis as frozen whole blood, isolated PBMCs, or DNA extracted from either sample type. TCRbeta CDR3 regions were amplified from genomic DNA by means of the immunoSEQ Assay, a bias-controlled multiplex PCR. Turning to the authors' computational methods: The number of nucleated cells in each sample was estimated by amplification of reference gene primers within the assay. To quantify the absolute abundance of each unique TCRbeta CDR3 rearrangement, sequence reads were collapsed and filtered. For each sample, productive Simpson clonality was calculated as the square root of Simpson's diversity index across productive rearrangements. Here the immuneACCESS table is served through TCRdb, limited to in-frame sequences with V and J called. Missing clones are a known gap in these copies; in checked studies unresolved V genes cover under half, and the rest lacks a known reason. V and J calls and clone size are those listed in that table; D and trimming were worked out from the DNA. The sample table holds about 140,000 clones, of which around 76% were seen once. The ten largest clones represent 3.5% to 4.5% of the sample.

About this clone: Its antigen has not been determined. Within one base of it there is no much larger clone, and no base qualities were kept.

CDR1 LGHDT and CDR2 YNNKEL were looked up in the germline V gene (reference sequence). The CDR3, cysteine through phenylalanine, is 15 amino acids long. The kept DNA is CDR3 alone, 45 bases in frame from the first base. Germline trimming amounts to 6 bases on V and 7 bases on J, with 8 as the count of junction bases outside the gene matches. Points the paper makes about the study in general: Clinical and demographic metadata were provided uncurated, with the amount varying by source and participant.

This receptor chain uses TRBV3-1 (or the pseudogene TRBV3-2) and TRBJ1-4; the central 10 bases match TRBD1. The source is a man aged 55 to 70 with acute or convalescent COVID-19. The specimen was peripheral blood. The encoded CDR3 is CASSLYRDRGEKLFF. The nucleotide sequence is given as TGTGCCAGCAGTCTTTACCGGGACAGGGGTGAAAAACTGTTTTTT.